Listed below are T cell receptor beta chains from one sample, sequenced in a study of CD8+ T cells in alopecia areata. Clones were read by immunoSEQ multiplex PCR, and TCRdb kept only the in-frame ones, dropping some. The data show 190,000 or so clones, roughly 50% seen once. This specimen consisted of CD4+ T cells sorted from blood, obtained at week 24, from a patient treated with tofacitinib. These receptors were taken from a human donor with alopecia areata. Both conserved end residues are part of each CDR3. A D gene is named only where the DNA matches it firmly. For some rows the clone size is stated as once, few or many, or as a class when expanded; others skip it.

abundance	d_gene	v_gene	j_gene	CDR3nt	CDR3aa
NA	NA	TRBV5-4	TRBJ1-1	TGTGCCAGCAGCTTGGCGTATGAGGGGCAAGCTTTCTTT	CASSLAYEGQAFF
NA	NA	TRBV9	TRBJ1-1	TGTGCCAGCAGCGTAGTTGAGGGCCGTTTTGAAGCTTTCTTT	CASSVVEGRFEAFF
few	NA	TRBV5-1	TRBJ2-2	TGCGCCAGCAGCTTAAACACCGGGGAGCTGTTTTTT	CASSLNTGELFF
NA	TRBD1	TRBV7-9	TRBJ1-2	TGTGCCAGCAGCCTAACAGGGGGCGGTGGCTACACCTTC	CASSLTGGGGYTF
NA	NA	TRBV4-1	TRBJ2-7	TGCGCCAGCAGCCAAGAGGGGCCCCGAGACGAGCAGTACTTC	CASSQEGPRDEQYF
once	NA	TRBV19	TRBJ1-2	TGTGCCAGTACCTCCGGGACCCCTAGGGGCTACACCTTC	CASTSGTPRGYTF
NA	NA	TRBV7-2	TRBJ1-2	TGTGCCAGCAGCAGACAGCCGTCAAACTATGGCTACACCTTC	CASSRQPSNYGYTF
NA	NA	TRBV4-2	TRBJ2-3	TGTGCCAGCAGCTTGGGGGCAGCTGCGCCGGCAGATACGCAGTATTTT	CASSLGAAAPADTQYF
few	NA	TRBV18	TRBJ2-7	TGTGCCAGCTCCCTCAGGGCTGATGCCTACGAGCAGTACTTC	CASSLRADAYEQYF
few	NA	TRBV5-1	TRBJ2-7	TGCGCCAGCAGCTTGGACACAGTCAGCTCCTACGAGCAGTACTTC	CASSLDTVSSYEQYF
few	NA	TRBV10-3	TRBJ1-1	TGTGCCATCAGTGAGTCGAATGGGGGCACTGAAGCTTTCTTT	CAISESNGGTEAFF
NA	NA	TRBV27	TRBJ2-7	TGTGCCAGCAGCCTTACAGGGTACGAGCAGTACTTC	CASSLTGYEQYF
NA	NA	TRBV15	TRBJ2-3	TGTGCCACCAGCAGTGTGGTCAGAGCAGATACGCAGTATTTT	CATSSVVRADTQYF
NA	TRBD1	TRBV25-1	TRBJ1-6	TGTGCCAGCAAGGGGGCCAATAACTCACCCCTCCACTTT	CASKGANNSPLHF
NA	NA	TRBV7-2	TRBJ1-4	TGTGCCAGCAGCCAAGAGGAGGGGGGAAAACTGTTTTTT	CASSQEEGGKLFF
NA	TRBD2	TRBV10-3	TRBJ2-3	TGTGCCGCCCAGCCGGGACTAGCGGGAGATACAGATACGCAGTATTTT	CAAQPGLAGDTDTQYF
few	TRBD1	TRBV9	TRBJ1-5	TGTGCCAGCAGCGTCTACGAACCGGGACAGGGGGCCGAGGGGATCAATCAGCCCCAGCATTTT	CASSVYEPGQGAEGINQPQHF
few	NA	TRBV28	TRBJ1-3	TGTGCCAGCACGGGGGACGGGTCTGGAAACACCATATATTTT	CASTGDGSGNTIYF
NA	NA	TRBV28	TRBJ2-5	TGTGCCAGCAGGAAGACGATCCAAGAGACCCAGTACTTC	CASRKTIQETQYF
NA	NA	TRBV7-2	TRBJ2-5	TGTGCCAGCAGCTTAGCGGGGAAAGAGACCCAGTACTTC	CASSLAGKETQYF
NA	TRBD1	TRBV30	TRBJ2-7	TGTGCCTGGAGTGTAGCCAGGACAGGGTCCTCCGAGCAGTACTTC	CAWSVARTGSSEQYF
NA	NA	TRBV2	TRBJ1-2	TGTGCCAGCTATGGACGGGAGCCGAACTATGGCTACACCTTC	CASYGREPNYGYTF
many	TRBD1	TRBV6-6	TRBJ1-2	TGTGCCAGCAGGGACAGGGGGGTAGCTAACTATGGCTACACCTTC	CASRDRGVANYGYTF
NA	TRBD1	TRBV7-9	TRBJ2-7	TGTGCCAGCAGCTTACGACAGGGGGCTTCCTACGAGCAGTACTTC	CASSLRQGASYEQYF
few	TRBD2	TRBV7-9	TRBJ2-5	TGTGCCAGCAGCTCCCGACTAGCGGGAGTTCTCGAGACCCAGTACTTC	CASSSRLAGVLETQYF
once	TRBD2	TRBV4-2	TRBJ2-1	TGTGCCAGCAGCCTTGGCGGGGGGGAAAATGAGCAGTTCTTC	CASSLGGGENEQFF
once	TRBD1	TRBV2	TRBJ2-2	TGTGCCAGCAGGTCGACAGGGGGCCCCGGGGAGCTGTTTTTT	CASRSTGGPGELFF
NA	NA	TRBV7-8	TRBJ2-7	TGTGCCAGCAGCTTAGCGTTGTGGGAGCAGTACTTC	CASSLALWEQYF
NA	NA	TRBV11-3	TRBJ2-1	TGTGCCAGCAGCTTTTTGGAAAGCAATGAGCAGTTCTTC	CASSFLESNEQFF
NA	NA	TRBV4-1	TRBJ2-3	TGCGCCAGCAGCCTAGGGTTTAGCACAGATACGCAGTATTTT	CASSLGFSTDTQYF
few	NA	TRBV29-1	TRBJ1-1	TGCAGCGTTAACAGGGAATTGAGCACTGAAGCTTTCTTT	CSVNRELSTEAFF
few	NA	TRBV14	TRBJ1-1	TGTGCCAGCAGCCAAGAAGGGGGGCGCGGAACTGAAGCTTTCTTT	CASSQEGGRGTEAFF
NA	NA	TRBV7-3	TRBJ1-2	TGTGCCAGCAGCTTACCCCCCGGGTATGGCTACACCTTC	CASSLPPGYGYTF
NA	NA	TRBV29-1	TRBJ2-1	TGCAGCGATTCGGGGCCTTACTCCTACAATGAGCAGTTCTTC	CSDSGPYSYNEQFF
few	NA	TRBV6-5	TRBJ1-5	TGTGCCAGCAGGCCAGACGGACCCAATCAGCCCCAGCATTTT	CASRPDGPNQPQHF
NA	NA	TRBV7-3	TRBJ1-2	TGTGCCAGCAGCTTAAATGCTGACGGGCGGAGTGGCTACACCTTC	CASSLNADGRSGYTF
NA	TRBD2	TRBV30	TRBJ2-3	TGTGCCTTGGGGGGGGTGGATACGCAGTATTTT	CALGGVDTQYF
NA	TRBD2	TRBV9	TRBJ2-5	TGTGCCAGCAGCGTAGTTGGTAGCGGGGGAGAAGAGACCCAGTACTTC	CASSVVGSGGEETQYF
NA	TRBD1	TRBV2	TRBJ2-3	TGTGCCAGCACCGGGACAGGGGGTACAGATACGCAGTATTTT	CASTGTGGTDTQYF
few	NA	TRBV5-4	TRBJ1-4	TGTGCCAGCAGCCCGCCGACCGGCAAACTGTTTTTT	CASSPPTGKLFF
NA	NA	TRBV6-5	TRBJ1-5	TGTGCCAGCAGTTACTCGATAGGGGGTGGCCAGCCCCAGCATTTT	CASSYSIGGGQPQHF
NA	NA	TRBV7-9	TRBJ1-5	TGTGCCAGCAGCTTAGATCGGTCCAGGCTCAATCAGCCCCAGCATTTT	CASSLDRSRLNQPQHF
NA	NA	TRBV6-1	TRBJ2-5	TGTGCCAGCAGTGAATATGGGGTCGGAGAGACCCAGTACTTC	CASSEYGVGETQYF
NA	NA	TRBV29-1	TRBJ2-2	TGCAGCGTTCGCCAGGGGAGGGCCGGGGAGCTGTTTTTT	CSVRQGRAGELFF
NA	TRBD1	TRBV6-6	TRBJ1-6	TGTGCCAGCGTAGCGGACAGGGGGCCGTCACCCCTCCACTTT	CASVADRGPSPLHF
once	NA	TRBV27	TRBJ2-3	TGTGCCAGCAGTACCCGGCGAAGGGGGGATACGCAGTATTTT	CASSTRRRGDTQYF
NA	NA	TRBV30	TRBJ2-2	TGTGCCTGGAGTCACTCAGGGGAGCTGTTTTTT	CAWSHSGELFF
NA	NA	TRBV6-6	TRBJ1-2	TGTGCCAGCGGGGGCCTGATAAACTATGGCTACACCTTC	CASGGLINYGYTF
NA	NA	TRBV7-9	TRBJ1-1	TGTGCCAGCAGCCCCCTGGTCTTT	CASSPLVF
few	TRBD1	TRBV27	TRBJ1-2	TGTGCCAGCATTCCGGGACAGGGTACGGGTGGCTACACCTTC	CASIPGQGTGGYTF
NA	NA	TRBV27	TRBJ2-5	TGTGCCAGCAGTTCCCCCCAGGGGCTTACGCCCCAGTACTTC	CASSSPQGLTPQYF